The clone carrying this T cell receptor (beta chain) appeared many times. This entry is derived from a study of beta chain features in type 1 diabetes. The CDR3 covers 12 residues. V lost 5 bases and J lost 7, with 9 bases in between. Germline V gene sequence: CDR1 SGHTA, CDR2 FQGNSA. Investigators reverse transcribed all isolated RNA, so they sequenced expressed TCRB transcripts. Produced via immunoSEQ multiplex PCR; TCRdb's table is partial and in-frame only. The sample contains about 130,000 clones, roughly a tenth of which appear only once. This chain joins TRBV7-2 and TRBJ2-1; D is undetermined. The material sequenced was central memory CD4+ T cells from blood. The clonotype originates from a man aged 18-30 years in good health. DNA for the CDR3: TGTGCCAGCAGCACGCAACAAAATGAGCAGTTCTTC. Translated: CASSTQQNEQFF. The variable domain in full, completed from reference TRBV7-2 and TRBJ2-1, reads GAGVSQSPSNKVTEKGKDVELRCDPISGHTALYWYRQSLGQGLEFLIYFQGNSAPDKSGLPSDRFSAERTGGSVSTLTIQRTQQEDSAVYLCASSTQQNEQFFGPGTRLTVL.